One T cell receptor beta chain is described in this entry. Its binding antigen is unknown. It has no much larger one-base neighbor in the sample; base qualities were not kept. Systemically healthy Caucasian individuals from Russia, approximately 39 in total and aged about 6 to 90 years, were included as donors. Each donor gave 8.5 to 10 milliliters of peripheral blood, collected into EDTA-treated Vacutainer tubes. Ficoll-Paque density-gradient centrifugation was used to isolate PBMCs, with at least 7 million per sample. Trizol reagent was used to extract total RNA from the PBMCs, yielding at least 6 micrograms per sample. The percentages of naive CD45RAhigh/CD27high T cells were determined by flow cytometry on a PBMC aliquot from every donor. The library relied on 5' RACE. TCRdb shows the sequencer as Illumina HiSeq 2500. A second about 6 to 11 cycle PCR used a sample-barcoded 5' primer and a J-beta primer mix. Each TCR beta cDNA molecule received a unique molecular identifier from a template-switch 5' adaptor carrying 12 random nucleotides. At least 3 million CDR3-containing paired-end reads were obtained from each sample. First-strand cDNA synthesis was performed from all RNA using the Mint cDNA synthesis kit, with priming by a TRBC-specific oligonucleotide. All cDNA was treated with uracil-DNA glycosylase and then went through a first 18-cycle PCR with the universal primers M1SS and BC2_uni_R. In the original analysis: Each sample was normalized by randomly selecting 1 million high-quality reads, each carrying a distinct molecular identifier. Instead of being binned into consensus sequences, reads that shared molecular identifiers were thrown out. CDR3 identification, clonotype clustering and error correction used MiTCR with a Q25 quality threshold and the strictest error-elimination algorithm. Lower-bound total TCR beta diversity was estimated with a nonparametric unseen species model using Euler transformation. TCRdb cleaned the public reads at Q25 with fastp, built clones with MiXCR and kept in-frame beta chains. Every entry covers one CDR3 protein and lists the most common genes and DNA from its rows. The V and J calls come from TCRdb's annotation, not from the publication. The sample table lists some 920,000 distinct CDR3 sequences, 45% to 60% of them with a count of one. Of the sample, over 20% falls within the top ten clones.

This sample is part of a study of blood T cells in healthy people across ages (dated by TCRdb to between 2015 and 2017). Notes on the research overall: In model experiments, template switching captured roughly one uniquely barcoded TCR beta cDNA molecule for every two T cells. To track age-related changes in TCR beta repertoire diversity, the study relied on deep sequencing normalized with unique cDNA molecular identifiers. Donors were grouped into four age groups: young (average 16 years), middle-aged (around 39), aged (62) and long-lived (about 89). To avoid experimental bias, donors of different ages were spread randomly across the sequencing lanes. The study analyzed two additional independent replicas of 1 million unique cDNA reads from the same blood draw for two donors, one aged 18 to 30 and one aged 80 or older.

Broader findings and caveats from the paper: As age increased, observed TCR beta diversity per million T cells dropped in a roughly linear way, and a significant reduction was already evident by age about 40. Total diversity estimates from one million sequenced T cells were considered lower bounds and underestimates. A strong correlation was found between observed TCR beta diversity and the percentage of naive T cells measured by flow cytometry. Because profiling used bulk unsorted PBMCs, naive and antigen-experienced compartments could not be compared conclusively. Compared with the aged group, the long-lived group had more naive CD4+ T cells, fewer expanded clones and increased TCR diversity, a pattern suggesting age selection. Because donor CMV infection status was unknown, age-related changes in expanded clonotypes were potentially confounded.

The germline V gene (reference sequence) supplies CDR1 DFQATT and CDR2 SNEGSKA. The CDR3, cysteine through phenylalanine, is 13 amino acids long. The sequence is cut down to CDR3 DNA, 39 bases in frame from base 1. The source of this sequence is a woman in her sixties or seventies in good health. This sequence uses TRBV20-1 and TRBJ2-7, with TRBD1 matching 7 junction bases. With the DNA end fitting TRBJ2-5 better, the J assignment may be wrong. Sequenced sample: blood. The CDR3 region reads CSASSGQQETQYF. The nucleotide sequence is given as TGCAGTGCCAGTTCGGGACAGCAAGAGACCCAGTACTTC.